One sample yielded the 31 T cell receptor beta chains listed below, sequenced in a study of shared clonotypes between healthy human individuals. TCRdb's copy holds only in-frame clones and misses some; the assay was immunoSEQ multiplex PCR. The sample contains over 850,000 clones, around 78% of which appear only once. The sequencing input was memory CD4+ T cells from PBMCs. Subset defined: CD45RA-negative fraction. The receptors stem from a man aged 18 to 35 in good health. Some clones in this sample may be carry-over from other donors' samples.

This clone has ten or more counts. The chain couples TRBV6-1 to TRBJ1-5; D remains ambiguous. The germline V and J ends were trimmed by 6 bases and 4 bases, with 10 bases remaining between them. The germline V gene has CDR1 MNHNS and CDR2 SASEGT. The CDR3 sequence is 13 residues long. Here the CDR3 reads CASRSVGNQPQHF. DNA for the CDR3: TGTGCCAGCAGAAGCGTGGGGAATCAGCCCCAGCATTTT.

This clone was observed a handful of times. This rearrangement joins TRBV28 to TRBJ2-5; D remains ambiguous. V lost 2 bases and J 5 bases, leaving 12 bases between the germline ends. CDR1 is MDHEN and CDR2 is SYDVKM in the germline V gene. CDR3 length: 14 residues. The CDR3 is CASSLVPGWETQYF. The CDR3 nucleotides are TGTGCCAGCAGTTTAGTTCCCGGCTGGGAGACCCAGTACTTC.

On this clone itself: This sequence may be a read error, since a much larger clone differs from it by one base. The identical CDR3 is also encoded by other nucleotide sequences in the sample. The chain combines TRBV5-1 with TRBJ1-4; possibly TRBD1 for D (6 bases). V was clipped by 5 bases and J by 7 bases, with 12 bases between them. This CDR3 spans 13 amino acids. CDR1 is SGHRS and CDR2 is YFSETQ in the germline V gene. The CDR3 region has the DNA TGCGCCAGCAGTCTAGGGGGGGTTGAAAAACTGTTTTTT. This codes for CASSLGGVEKLFF. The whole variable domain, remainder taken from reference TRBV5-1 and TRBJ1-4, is KAGVTQTPRYLIKTRGQQVTLSCSPISGHRSVSWYQQTPGQGLQFLFEYFSETQRNKGNFPGRFSGRQFSNSRSEMNVSTLELGDSALYLCASSLGGVEKLFFGSGTQLSVL.

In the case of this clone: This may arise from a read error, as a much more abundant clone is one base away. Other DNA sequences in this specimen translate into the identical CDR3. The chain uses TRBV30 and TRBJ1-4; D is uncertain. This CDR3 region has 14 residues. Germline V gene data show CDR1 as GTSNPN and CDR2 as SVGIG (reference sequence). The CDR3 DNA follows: TGTGCCTGGAAGTTGGCATCCCGGGGTGAAAAACTGTTCTTT. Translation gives CAWKLASRGEKLFF.

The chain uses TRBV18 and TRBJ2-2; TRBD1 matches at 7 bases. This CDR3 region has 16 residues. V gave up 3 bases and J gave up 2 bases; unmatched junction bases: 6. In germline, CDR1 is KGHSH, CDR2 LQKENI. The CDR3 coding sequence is TGTGCCAGCTCACCTGACAGGGTGCGAAACACCGGGGAGCTGTTTTTT. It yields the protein CASSPDRVRNTGELFF.

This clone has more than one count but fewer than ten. As DNA, the CDR3 is TGTGCCAGCAGCTTATGGGGCGGAGCTGCAACTAATGAAAAACTGTTTTTT. Translated, it gives CASSLWGGAATNEKLFF. V gene TRBV7-3 combines with J gene TRBJ1-4, with D perhaps TRBD1 (5 bases). The germline CDR1 and CDR2 sequences are SGHTA and FQGTGA. Trimming took off 2 bases at V and 0 bases at J, with 13 bases between the two ends. The CDR3 sequence is 17 residues long. Full variable domain (rest looked up from reference TRBV7-3 and TRBJ1-4): GAGVSQTPSNKVTEKGKYVELRCDPISGHTALYWYRQSLGQGPEFLIYFQGTGAADDSGLPNDRFFAVRPEGSVSTLKIQRTERGDSAVYLCASSLWGGAATNEKLFFGSGTQLSVL.

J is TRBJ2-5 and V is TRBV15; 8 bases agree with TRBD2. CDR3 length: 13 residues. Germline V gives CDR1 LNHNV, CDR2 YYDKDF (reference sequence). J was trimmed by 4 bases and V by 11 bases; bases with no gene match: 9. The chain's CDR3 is CASGSGRPETQYF. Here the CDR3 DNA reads TGTGCCTCGGGCAGCGGGAGACCAGAGACCCAGTACTTC.

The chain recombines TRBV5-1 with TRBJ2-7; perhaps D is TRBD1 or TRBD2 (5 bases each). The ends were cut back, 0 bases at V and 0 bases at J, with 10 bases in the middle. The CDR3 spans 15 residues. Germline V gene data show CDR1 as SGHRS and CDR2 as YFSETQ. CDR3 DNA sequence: TGCGCCAGCAGCTTGGGGTGGGGGATCTCCTACGAGCAGTACTTC. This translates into CASSLGWGISYEQYF. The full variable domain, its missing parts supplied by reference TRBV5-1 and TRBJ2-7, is KAGVTQTPRYLIKTRGQQVTLSCSPISGHRSVSWYQQTPGQGLQFLFEYFSETQRNKGNFPGRFSGRQFSNSRSEMNVSTLELGDSALYLCASSLGWGISYEQYFGPGTRLTVT.

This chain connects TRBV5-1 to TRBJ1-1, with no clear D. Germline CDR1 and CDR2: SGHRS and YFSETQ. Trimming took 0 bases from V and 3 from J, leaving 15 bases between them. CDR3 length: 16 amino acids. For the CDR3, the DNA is TGCGCCAGCAGCTTGGGGAGGGATAATACAGACACTGAAGCTTTCTTT. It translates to CASSLGRDNTDTEAFF.

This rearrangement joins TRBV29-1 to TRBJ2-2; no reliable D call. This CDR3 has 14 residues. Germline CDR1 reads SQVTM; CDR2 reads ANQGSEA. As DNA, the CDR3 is TGCAGAGGCAGAAGGGCTAACAGCACCGGGGAGCTGTTTTTT. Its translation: CRGRRANSTGELFF.

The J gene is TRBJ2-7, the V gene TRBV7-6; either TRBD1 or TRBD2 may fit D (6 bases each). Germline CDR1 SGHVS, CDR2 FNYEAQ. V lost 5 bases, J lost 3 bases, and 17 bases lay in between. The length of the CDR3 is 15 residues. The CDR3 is CASSPTERGDYEQYF. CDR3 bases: TGTGCCAGCAGCCCCACGGAGAGGGGGGACTACGAGCAGTACTTC.

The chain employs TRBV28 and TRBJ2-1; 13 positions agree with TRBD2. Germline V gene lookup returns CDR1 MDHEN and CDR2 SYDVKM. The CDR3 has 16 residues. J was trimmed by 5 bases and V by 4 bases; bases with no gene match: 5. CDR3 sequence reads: CASSSPGTSGNNEQFF. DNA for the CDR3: TGTGCCAGCAGTTCCCCCGGGACTAGCGGGAACAATGAGCAGTTCTTC.

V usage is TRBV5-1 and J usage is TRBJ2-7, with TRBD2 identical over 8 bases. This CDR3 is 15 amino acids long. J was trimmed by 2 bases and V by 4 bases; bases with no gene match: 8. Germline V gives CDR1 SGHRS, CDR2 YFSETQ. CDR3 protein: CASSLSGDITYEQYF. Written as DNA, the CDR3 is TGCGCCAGCAGCCTTAGCGGGGATATTACCTACGAGCAGTACTTC. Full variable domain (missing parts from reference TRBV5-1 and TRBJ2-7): KAGVTQTPRYLIKTRGQQVTLSCSPISGHRSVSWYQQTPGQGLQFLFEYFSETQRNKGNFPGRFSGRQFSNSRSEMNVSTLELGDSALYLCASSLSGDITYEQYFGPGTRLTVT.

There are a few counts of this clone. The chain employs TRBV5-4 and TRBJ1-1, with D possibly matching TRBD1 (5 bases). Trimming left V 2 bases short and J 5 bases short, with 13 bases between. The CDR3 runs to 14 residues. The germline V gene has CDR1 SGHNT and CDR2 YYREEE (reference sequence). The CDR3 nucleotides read TGTGCCAGCAGCTTAGAGTCGAGGGGAACTGAAGCTTTCTTT. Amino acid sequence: CASSLESRGTEAFF.

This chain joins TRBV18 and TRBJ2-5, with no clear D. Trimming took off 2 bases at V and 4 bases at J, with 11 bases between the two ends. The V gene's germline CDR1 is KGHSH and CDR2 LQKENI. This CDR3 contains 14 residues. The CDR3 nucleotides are TGTGCCAGCTCACCAAGCCTCACGGGAGAGACCCAGTACTTC. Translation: CASSPSLTGETQYF.

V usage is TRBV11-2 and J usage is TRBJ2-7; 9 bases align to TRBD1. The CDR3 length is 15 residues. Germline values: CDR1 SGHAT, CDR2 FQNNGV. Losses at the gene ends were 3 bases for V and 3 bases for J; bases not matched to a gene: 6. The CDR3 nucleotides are TGTGCCAGCAGCTTCCCGGGACAGGGATTCTACGAGCAGTACTTC. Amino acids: CASSFPGQGFYEQYF.

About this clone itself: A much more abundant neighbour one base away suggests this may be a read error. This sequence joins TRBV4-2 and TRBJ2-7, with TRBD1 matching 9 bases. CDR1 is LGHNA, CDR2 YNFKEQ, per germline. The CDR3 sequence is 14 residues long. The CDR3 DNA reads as TGTGCCAGCAGCCAAGGGACAGGGGCCTACGACCAGTACTTC. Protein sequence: CASSQGTGAYDQYF.

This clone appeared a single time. Here the CDR3 DNA reads TGTGCCAGCAGCGTTACAGGGGACTTATACAATGAGCAGTTCTTC. Residues: CASSVTGDLYNEQFF. J is TRBJ2-1 and V is TRBV9, with D maybe TRBD1 (7 bases). V dropped 2 bases and J dropped 4 bases, with 13 bases sitting between them. CDR3 length equals 15 residues. Per germline, CDR1 SGDLS and CDR2 YYNGEE. Full variable domain (remainder filled in from reference TRBV9 and TRBJ2-1): DSGVTQTPKHLITATGQRVTLRCSPRSGDLSVYWYQQSLDQGLQFLIQYYNGEERAKGNILERFSAQQFPDLHSELNLSSLELGDSALYFCASSVTGDLYNEQFFGPGTRLTVL.

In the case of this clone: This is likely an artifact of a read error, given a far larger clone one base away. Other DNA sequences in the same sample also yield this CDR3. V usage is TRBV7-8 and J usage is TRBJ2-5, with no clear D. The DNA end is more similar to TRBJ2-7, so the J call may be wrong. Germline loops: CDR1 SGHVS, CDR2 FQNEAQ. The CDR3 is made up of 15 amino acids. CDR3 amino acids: CASSFLRYSPYEQYF. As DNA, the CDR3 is TGTGCCAGTAGTTTCCTCCGCTACTCACCCTACGAGCAGTACTTC.

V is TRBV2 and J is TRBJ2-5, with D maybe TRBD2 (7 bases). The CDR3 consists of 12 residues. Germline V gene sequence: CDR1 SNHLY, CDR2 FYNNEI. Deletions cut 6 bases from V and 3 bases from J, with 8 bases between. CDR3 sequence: CASRGGEETQYF. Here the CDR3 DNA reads TGTGCCAGCAGAGGGGGGGAAGAGACCCAGTACTTC.

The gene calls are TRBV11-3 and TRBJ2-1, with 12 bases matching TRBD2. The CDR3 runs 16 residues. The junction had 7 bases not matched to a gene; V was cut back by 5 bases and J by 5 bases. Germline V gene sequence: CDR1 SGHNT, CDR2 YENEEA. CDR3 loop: CASSGRGLAGNNEQFF. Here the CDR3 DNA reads TGTGCCAGCAGCGGACGCGGACTAGCGGGAAACAATGAGCAGTTCTTC. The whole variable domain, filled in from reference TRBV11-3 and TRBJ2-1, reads EAGVVQSPRYKIIEKKQPVAFWCNPISGHNTLYWYLQNLGQGPELLIRYENEEAVDDSQLPKDRFSAERLKGVDSTLKIQPAELGDSAVYLCASSGRGLAGNNEQFFGPGTRLTVL.

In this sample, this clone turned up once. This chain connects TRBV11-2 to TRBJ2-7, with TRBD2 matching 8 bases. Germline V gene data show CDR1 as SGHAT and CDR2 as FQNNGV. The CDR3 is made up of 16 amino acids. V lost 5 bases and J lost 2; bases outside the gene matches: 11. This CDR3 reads CASSPYSGTSTYEQYF. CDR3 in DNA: TGTGCCAGCAGCCCCTATTCCGGGACTAGTACCTACGAGCAGTACTTC.

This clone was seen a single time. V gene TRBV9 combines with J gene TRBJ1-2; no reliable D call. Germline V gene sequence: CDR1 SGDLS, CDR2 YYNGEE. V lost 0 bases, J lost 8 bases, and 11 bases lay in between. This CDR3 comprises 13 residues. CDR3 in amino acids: CASSVEFEGGYTF. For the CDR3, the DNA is TGTGCCAGCAGCGTAGAGTTCGAGGGCGGCTACACCTTC.

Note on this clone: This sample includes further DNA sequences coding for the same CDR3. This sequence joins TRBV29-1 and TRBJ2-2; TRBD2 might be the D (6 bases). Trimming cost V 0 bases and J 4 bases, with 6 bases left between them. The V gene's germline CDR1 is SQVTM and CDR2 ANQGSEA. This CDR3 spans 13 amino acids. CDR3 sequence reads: CSVEEGGTGELFF. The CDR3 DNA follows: TGCAGCGTTGAAGAGGGGGGCACCGGGGAGCTGTTTTTT.

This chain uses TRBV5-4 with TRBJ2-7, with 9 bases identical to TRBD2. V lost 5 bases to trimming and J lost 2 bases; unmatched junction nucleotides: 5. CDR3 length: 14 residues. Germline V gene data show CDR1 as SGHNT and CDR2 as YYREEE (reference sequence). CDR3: CASRKGLAPYEQYF. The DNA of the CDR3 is TGTGCCAGCAGGAAGGGACTAGCACCCTACGAGCAGTACTTC.

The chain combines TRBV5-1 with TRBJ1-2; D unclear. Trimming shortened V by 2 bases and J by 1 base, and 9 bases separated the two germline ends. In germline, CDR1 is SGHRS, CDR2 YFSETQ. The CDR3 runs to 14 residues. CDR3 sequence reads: CASSLSPGNYGYTF. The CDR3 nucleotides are TGCGCCAGCAGCTTATCCCCGGGTAACTATGGCTACACCTTC.

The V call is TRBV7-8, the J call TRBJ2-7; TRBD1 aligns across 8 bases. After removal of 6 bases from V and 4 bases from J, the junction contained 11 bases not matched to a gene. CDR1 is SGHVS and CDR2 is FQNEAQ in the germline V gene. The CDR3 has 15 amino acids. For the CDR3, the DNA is TGTGCCAGCAGTCACGACGGACAGGGATGGTACGAGCAGTACTTC. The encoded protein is CASSHDGQGWYEQYF.

CDR3 sequence: CASRSNVQPQHF. The CDR3 DNA is TGTGCCAGCAGGAGTAATGTCCAGCCCCAGCATTTT. The V call is TRBV28, the J call TRBJ1-5; no clear D. Germline V gene data show CDR1 as MDHEN and CDR2 as SYDVKM. V gave up 6 bases and J gave up 7 bases, with 10 bases separating them. CDR3 length equals 12 residues. Supplemented by reference TRBV28 and TRBJ1-5, the full variable domain reads DVKVTQSSRYLVKRTGEKVFLECVQDMDHENMFWYRQDPGLGLRLIYFSYDVKMKEKGDIPEGYSVSREKKERFSLILESASTNQTSMYLCASRSNVQPQHFGDGTRLSIL.

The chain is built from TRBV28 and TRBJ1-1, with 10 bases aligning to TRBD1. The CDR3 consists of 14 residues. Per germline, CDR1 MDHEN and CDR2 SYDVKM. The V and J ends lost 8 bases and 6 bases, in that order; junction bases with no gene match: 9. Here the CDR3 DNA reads TGTGCCAGCCTAACGACAGGGGGCAAGGCTGAAGCTTTCTTT. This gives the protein CASLTTGGKAEAFF.

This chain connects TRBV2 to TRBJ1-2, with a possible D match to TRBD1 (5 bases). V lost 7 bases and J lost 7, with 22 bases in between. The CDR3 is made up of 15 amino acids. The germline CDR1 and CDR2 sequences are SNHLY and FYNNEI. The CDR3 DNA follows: TGTGCCAGCATCCACGGGGCAGGCCCCCTGAGTGGCTACACCTTC. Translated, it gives CASIHGAGPLSGYTF.

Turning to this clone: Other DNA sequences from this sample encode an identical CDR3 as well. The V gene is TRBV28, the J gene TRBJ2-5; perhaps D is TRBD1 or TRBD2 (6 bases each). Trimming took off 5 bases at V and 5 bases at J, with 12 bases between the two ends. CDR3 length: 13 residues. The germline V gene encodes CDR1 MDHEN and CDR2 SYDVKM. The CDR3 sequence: CASSLGGGETQYF. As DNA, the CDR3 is TGTGCCAGCAGTCTCGGGGGCGGGGAGACCCAGTACTTC.